This T cell receptor (beta chain) was documented in a study of T cells in Graves' hyperthyroidism and ophthalmopathy. V lost 5 bases and J lost 5; bases outside the gene matches: 6. Germline values: CDR1 MNHNS, CDR2 SASEGT. The CDR3 consists of 16 residues. Amplified regions were TCR beta CDR3 sequences from RNA transcripts. During a first-round RT-PCR of the TCR CDR3, the HTBI primer set was used. TCRdb itself ran the multiplex PCR reads through MiXCR, one entry per CDR3 protein. The sample records a few hundred thousand distinct CDR3 sequences, around a fifth being singletons. The source of the PBMCs was 8 to 10 ml of fresh peripheral blood. Regarding the study as a whole: Before onset, by a median of approximately 6.2 months, the model predicted ophthalmopathy.

This clonotype showed up just a few times. Antigen unknown. The V gene is TRBV6-1, the J gene TRBJ2-2, with 12 bases lining up with TRBD2. The sequence was collected from a woman in her 70s with Graves' ophthalmopathy. The sequenced sample was blood. CDR3 coding DNA: TGTGCCAGCAGTCCGGGACTAGCGGGCGCAACCGGGGAGCTGTTTTTT. Translated: CASSPGLAGATGELFF.